Sequencing of this T cell receptor beta chain was carried out in a study of identifying expanded T cells in peripheral blood. TCRdb's copy holds only in-frame clones and misses some; the assay was immunoSEQ multiplex PCR. Found here are tens of thousands of clones, 80% to 90% of them singletons; the top ten hold around 4.7%. The sample was blood. The TCR sequence derives from a person aged 18 to 75 in good health.

In DNA, the CDR3 is TGTGCCAGCAGTTACGGTGCAGCAACTAATGAAAAACTGTTTTTT. This gives the protein CASSYGAATNEKLFF. The chain links TRBV6-6 to TRBJ1-4; no reliable D call. CDR1 is MNHNY, CDR2 SVGAGI, per germline (reference sequence). The CDR3 has 15 residues. V was shortened by 2 bases and J by 0 bases, with 7 bases between the two germline ends.